Shown below are 3 T cell receptor beta chains from a single sample sequenced in a study of cytomegalovirus exposure and HLA in healthy donors. Primers included in the PCR were 60 Vbeta and 13 Jbeta primers. Clones were sequenced by immunoSEQ multiplex PCR, and TCRdb holds only the in-frame ones, with some missing. The sample consists of over 75,000 clones, around 76% of them appearing once. Sequencing was done on a sample of PBMCs. These receptors came from a middle-aged man in good health and CMV-seropositive.

Concerning this clone itself: Relative to the germline gene, one junction end is altered; a read error may explain this. The rearrangement links TRBV7-9 to TRBJ1-2, with 7 nucleotides matching TRBD1. The CDR3 loop spans 12 amino acids. Germline assignment: CDR1 SEHNR and CDR2 FQNEAQ (reference sequence). The CDR3 loop is CASSLASGTVRF. CDR3 bases: TGTGCCAGCAGCTTAGCGTCCGGGACAGTTCGCTTC.

This chain links TRBV28 with TRBJ2-7, with 7 nucleotides matching TRBD1. Germline CDR1 MDHEN, CDR2 SYDVKM. Losses at the gene ends were 5 bases for V and 4 bases for J; bases not matched to a gene: 8. The CDR3 loop spans 14 amino acids. The CDR3 is CASSPRDSAYEQYF. CDR3 in DNA: TGTGCCAGCAGTCCACGGGACAGCGCTTACGAGCAGTACTTC.

This clone was observed a handful of times. The rearrangement links TRBV6-1 to TRBJ2-3; perhaps TRBD2 as D (6 bases). The CDR3 covers 14 residues. CDR1 MNHNS and CDR2 SASEGT come from the germline V gene. Trimming shortened V by 8 bases and J by 4 bases, and 16 bases separated the two germline ends. The CDR3 bases are TGTGCCAGCTCCCCGGGGGAGGAGGCAGATACGCAGTATTTT. As protein: CASSPGEEADTQYF.